These 22 T cell receptor beta chains came from one sample sequenced in a study of tissue T cells after allogeneic stem cell transplantation. Repertoires were generated with immunoSEQ multiplex PCR, while TCRdb's copy carries only in-frame clones and drops some. This sample yields tens of thousands of clones, of which over 85% are seen a single time; 3.5% to 4% belongs to the top ten. The sample consisted of blood, taken before transplantation. The receptors derive from a woman aged 35 to 75 who later had graft-versus-host disease after an allogeneic stem cell transplant.

This chain links TRBV29-1 with TRBJ1-2; no clear D. CDR1 SQVTM and CDR2 ANQGSEA come from the germline V gene. The CDR3 loop spans 11 amino acids. With 2 bases removed from V and 4 bases from J, the gap between germline ends came to 5 bases. CDR3 nucleotides: TGCAGCGTTGAACATCTCTATGGCTACACCTTC. Its translation: CSVEHLYGYTF. Using reference TRBV29-1 and TRBJ1-2 for the parts outside the CDR3, the full variable domain is SAVISQKPSRDICQRGTSLTIQCQVDSQVTMMFWYRQQPGQSLTLIATANQGSEATYESGFVIDKFPISRPNLTFSTLTVSNMSPEDSSIYLCSVEHLYGYTFGSGTRLTVV.

The chain has TRBV2 and TRBJ1-2, with a weak D call TRBD1 (5 bases). The CDR3 loop spans 13 amino acids. Germline V CDR1 and CDR2: SNHLY, FYNNEI. V shed 1 base and J shed 2 bases, with 5 bases lying between them. The CDR3 sequence: CASSEDRNYGYTF. CDR3 coding DNA: TGTGCCAGCAGTGAAGACAGGAACTATGGCTACACCTTC.

The J gene is TRBJ1-3, the V gene TRBV10-3; TRBD1 might be the D (6 bases). CDR1 is ENHRY and CDR2 is SYGVKD in the germline V gene. The V end was cut by 5 bases, the J end by 0 bases, with 11 bases between. The CDR3 totals 15 residues. The CDR3 DNA follows: TGTGCCATCAGTTCAGGGGTTACCTCTGGAAACACCATATATTTT. This sequence encodes CAISSGVTSGNTIYF.

V usage is TRBV2 and J usage is TRBJ2-1; 8 bases align to TRBD2. The CDR3 totals 16 residues. Germline CDR1 is SNHLY and CDR2 is FYNNEI. V shed 4 bases and J 9 bases; nucleotides not matched to a gene: 14. Here the CDR3 reads CASSVPGTRASGEQFF. CDR3 coding DNA: TGTGCCAGCAGTGTCCCCGGGACTAGAGCCTCAGGTGAGCAGTTCTTC.

The chain recombines TRBV6-2 or TRBV6-3 with TRBJ2-7, with D maybe TRBD1 (6 bases). Looked up from germline, CDR1 is MNHEY and CDR2 is SVGEGT. The V and J ends lost 2 bases and 2 bases respectively, with 10 bases between them. The CDR3 runs to 14 residues. The CDR3 reads CASSYRGFTYEQYF. The CDR3, as DNA: TGTGCCAGCAGTTACAGGGGGTTTACCTACGAGCAGTACTTC.

This rearrangement joins TRBV11-2 to TRBJ2-1; D uncertain. Germline V gives CDR1 SGHAT, CDR2 FQNNGV. With 3 bases removed from V and 4 bases from J, the gap between germline ends came to 7 bases. CDR3 size: 13 residues. Here the CDR3 DNA reads TGTGCCAGCAGCTTTATCGGATACAATGAGCAGTTCTTC. Translation gives CASSFIGYNEQFF.

The chain joins TRBV20-1 to TRBJ1-1; no firm D call. CDR3 length: 11 amino acids. Per germline, CDR1 DFQATT and CDR2 SNEGSKA (reference sequence). V was clipped by 0 bases and J by 10 bases, with 9 bases between them. The chain's CDR3 is CSAREGRVAFF. The CDR3 nucleotides are TGCAGTGCTAGAGAGGGTAGGGTAGCTTTCTTT.

This rearrangement joins TRBV2 to TRBJ2-3; TRBD1 is a possible D gene (7 bases). Trimming shortened V by 6 bases and J by 10 bases, and 20 bases separated the two germline ends. CDR3 length: 14 residues. Germline V lookup: CDR1 SNHLY, CDR2 FYNNEI. The CDR3: CASRLSKGAGSQYF. The CDR3 DNA follows: TGTGCCAGCAGGCTCTCGAAGGGGGCGGGATCGCAGTATTTT.

This chain connects TRBV5-4 to TRBJ2-5, with 7 positions matching TRBD2. The CDR3 has 15 residues. Per the germline V gene, CDR1 is SGHNT and CDR2 is YYREEE (reference sequence). The V gene end was trimmed by 6 bases and the J gene end by 5 bases; junction bases not matched to a gene: 13. The CDR3 DNA reads TGTGCCAGCACCATTCCAGGTGGGAGGGGCGAGACCCAGTACTTC. This sequence encodes CASTIPGGRGETQYF.

This clone has a single count. J is TRBJ2-1 and V is TRBV15; 9 bases fit TRBD1. The CDR3 loop spans 15 amino acids. With V trimmed by 4 bases and J by 8 bases, 9 bases remained unmatched. Germline loops: CDR1 LNHNV, CDR2 YYDKDF (reference sequence). The CDR3 protein is CATSKSDRGPDEQFF. CDR3 in DNA: TGTGCCACCAGCAAATCGGACAGGGGCCCAGATGAGCAGTTCTTC. Variable domain in full (rest from reference TRBV15 and TRBJ2-1): DAMVIQNPRYQVTQFGKPVTLSCSQTLNHNVMYWYQQKSSQAPKLLFHYYDKDFNNEADTPDNFQSRRPNTSFCFLDIRSPGLGDTAMYLCATSKSDRGPDEQFFGPGTRLTVL.

This clone appeared once. The genes are TRBV20-1 and TRBJ1-2; D possibly corresponds to TRBD1 (5 bases). Trimming shortened V by 3 bases and J by 6 bases, and 11 bases separated the two germline ends. The CDR3 loop spans 12 amino acids. CDR1 DFQATT and CDR2 SNEGSKA come from the germline V gene (reference sequence). Written as DNA, the CDR3 is TGCAGTGCTAGTGGCAGGGAACATGGCTACACCTTC. Protein sequence: CSASGREHGYTF.

Comment on this clone: At the DNA level, this CDR3 is encoded by other sequences in the same sample as well. The chain has TRBV28 and TRBJ2-3; weak D call: TRBD2 (6 bases). Trimming stripped 1 base from V and 2 bases from J, with 10 bases between. Germline V CDR1 and CDR2: MDHEN, SYDVKM. CDR3 size: 15 residues. The CDR3 spells CASSLYAGTTDTQYF. In DNA form, the CDR3 reads TGTGCCAGCAGTTTATATGCGGGGACCACAGATACGCAGTATTTT. Combining the CDR3 with reference TRBV28 and TRBJ2-3 gives the whole variable domain DVKVTQSSRYLVKRTGEKVFLECVQDMDHENMFWYRQDPGLGLRLIYFSYDVKMKEKGDIPEGYSVSREKKERFSLILESASTNQTSMYLCASSLYAGTTDTQYFGPGTRLTVL.

V is TRBV9 and J is TRBJ2-3; the D is unclear. This CDR3 has 11 residues. Trimming took off 3 bases at V and 6 bases at J, with 5 bases between the two ends. From germline, CDR1 is SGDLS and CDR2 YYNGEE. The CDR3 DNA is TGTGCCAGCAGCGAATGGGATACGCAGTATTTT. Protein product: CASSEWDTQYF.

The chain uses TRBV7-3 and TRBJ2-1; 12 nucleotides agree with TRBD2. This CDR3 spans 17 amino acids. Trimming removed 3 bases from V and 9 bases from J; junction bases left unmatched: 12. CDR1 is SGHTA and CDR2 is FQGTGA in the germline V gene. The chain's CDR3 is CASSLVGETSGGSEQFF. For the CDR3, the DNA is TGTGCCAGCAGCTTGGTAGGGGAAACTAGCGGGGGGTCTGAGCAGTTCTTC. Supplemented by reference TRBV7-3 and TRBJ2-1, the full variable domain reads GAGVSQTPSNKVTEKGKYVELRCDPISGHTALYWYRQSLGQGPEFLIYFQGTGAADDSGLPNDRFFAVRPEGSVSTLKIQRTERGDSAVYLCASSLVGETSGGSEQFFGPGTRLTVL.

V gene TRBV4-3 combines with J gene TRBJ1-4; no clear D. The CDR3 extends over 12 amino acids. V lost 1 base and J 8 bases, leaving 5 bases between the germline ends. From germline, CDR1 is LGHNA and CDR2 YSLEER. The CDR3 nucleotides read TGCGCCAGCAGCCAAGTTGCGGAAAAACTGTTTTTT. Amino acid sequence: CASSQVAEKLFF.

The CDR3 nucleotides are TGTGCCAGCAGTGACAGCGGAGTAGGAAACACCATATATTTT. Translated, it gives CASSDSGVGNTIYF. The chain combines TRBV6-1 with TRBJ1-3; D not resolved. This CDR3 comprises 14 residues. Deletions cut 3 bases from V and 4 bases from J, with 10 bases between. CDR1 and CDR2 from the germline V gene are MNHNS and SASEGT.

The CDR3 spells CASSDARGTSGQETQYF. CDR3 DNA sequence: TGTGCCAGCAGTGATGCTCGGGGGACTAGCGGCCAAGAGACCCAGTACTTC. This rearrangement joins TRBV25-1 to TRBJ2-5, with 11 bases matching TRBD2. Germline loops: CDR1 MGHDK, CDR2 SYGVNS. The CDR3 totals 17 residues. Unmatched junction bases numbered 7, after V lost 3 bases and J lost 1 base.

The chain employs TRBV19 and TRBJ2-1; 11 nucleotides line up with TRBD2. Trimming cost V 2 bases and J 0 bases; bases outside gene matches: 6. Per the germline V gene, CDR1 is LNHDA and CDR2 is SQIVND (reference sequence). This CDR3 region has 18 residues. The CDR3 DNA is TGTGCCAGTAGTATAACTAGCGGGAGTGGGAGCTCCTACAATGAGCAGTTCTTC. It translates to CASSITSGSGSSYNEQFF.

This chain links TRBV7-9 with TRBJ1-1; a possible D gene is TRBD1 (6 bases). V lost 1 base and J 0 bases, leaving 9 bases between the germline ends. This CDR3 comprises 15 residues. Germline CDR1 is SEHNR and CDR2 is FQNEAQ (reference sequence). CDR3 sequence: CASSLGQGMNTEAFF. The CDR3 coding sequence is TGTGCCAGCAGCTTAGGGCAGGGGATGAACACTGAAGCTTTCTTT.

The V and J genes are TRBV12-3 or TRBV12-4 and TRBJ2-5; weak D call: TRBD2 (5 bases). This CDR3 is built from 13 residues. Trimming pared 0 bases from V and 5 bases from J, leaving 7 bases between. The CDR3, as DNA: TGTGCCAGCAGTTTAGCGGGAGCGGAGACCCAGTACTTC. Encoded protein: CASSLAGAETQYF.

Only a few counts were recorded for this clone. The CDR3 nucleotides read TGTGCCAGCTCACTGGACACCCGTTTCTCTGGAAACACCATATATTTT. Protein sequence: CASSLDTRFSGNTIYF. The chain has TRBV18 and TRBJ1-3, with D maybe TRBD1 (5 bases). This CDR3 has 16 amino acids. The germline V gene has CDR1 KGHSH and CDR2 LQKENI. V was cut by 4 bases and J by 0 bases, with 13 bases left in between.

This chain uses TRBV23-1 with TRBJ1-1, with a weak D call TRBD1 (6 bases). TRBV23-1 is an open reading frame whose function is uncertain. There are 16 residues in the CDR3. V was cut by 3 bases and J by 0 bases, with 14 bases left in between. CDR3 bases: TGCGCCAGCAGTCACTTCCGGGACACGATGAACACTGAAGCTTTCTTT. This sequence encodes CASSHFRDTMNTEAFF.